This TCR beta chain comes out of a study of blood T cell repertoires in COVID-19 (dated by TCRdb to about 2020). Broadly, across the study: The collaborator samples originated in the United States, Italy and Spain and spanned the acute and convalescent phases of COVID-19. The material from the prospective study consisted of cDNA or gDNA derived from T cells, B-cell-depleted T cells, or PBMCs. Deeply sampled blood TCRbeta repertoires from subjects exposed to, actively infected with, or recovered from COVID-19 were included in the dataset. A freely available public database, intended as a resource for researchers studying the immune response to SARS-CoV-2, is where the repertoires were released. Samples came from the ongoing ImmuneRACE study (first 160 participants) plus 1,254 subjects from 6 global collaborators. Sample metadata almost always included a de-identified subject ID, COVID-19 status, age in years and sex. Where available, HLA class I and class II types were obtained from metadata supplied by the sample provider rather than from assay-based typing.

A distance of 11 bases separates the germline ends of V and J, which lose 0 bases and 2 bases respectively. CDR1 SGHNT and CDR2 YYREEE were looked up in the germline V gene (reference sequence). Including the terminal cysteine and phenylalanine, the CDR3 comprises 16 residues. CDR3 DNA is the only sequence kept; it has 48 bases, read in frame from the first base. The paper as a whole reports these results and caveats: Clinical and demographic metadata were provided uncurated, with the amount varying by source and participant.

This clone was recorded once. Its antigen specificity is not known. Base qualities were left out, and no much larger clone turns up one base away. Whole blood was collected in K2EDTA tubes by collaborating institutions according to the institutions' own protocols. For TCRbeta analysis, collaborators shipped samples as frozen whole blood, isolated PBMCs, or DNA extracted from either of those sample types. TCRbeta CDR3 regions were amplified from genomic DNA by means of the immunoSEQ Assay, a bias-controlled multiplex PCR. Concerning the study's data processing: Nucleated cell counts per sample were estimated from amplification of reference gene primers within the assay. To quantify the absolute abundance of each unique TCRbeta CDR3 rearrangement, sequence reads were collapsed and filtered. For each sample, productive Simpson clonality was calculated as the square root of Simpson's diversity index across productive rearrangements. Not all clones reach the TCRdb copy of this immuneACCESS table, which keeps in-frame sequences only. Checked studies attribute under half of the gap to unresolved V genes and leave the rest unexplained. For V, J and clone size, that table is used; D and trimming come from the DNA. This sample is represented by 130,000 or so clones; 88% of them were singletons. 1.5% to 1.7% of the sample lies in the top ten.

The chain was built from TRBV5-4 and TRBJ2-2; a tentative D match to TRBD1 spans 5 bases. The receptor comes from a human donor in a cohort sampled during active COVID-19. The sample taken for sequencing was peripheral blood. The nucleotide sequence is given as TGTGCCAGCAGCTTGGGAGCGACAGCAAACACCGGGGAGCTGTTTTTT. This translates into CASSLGATANTGELFF.